A selection of T cell receptor beta chains follows, all from one sample in a study of cytomegalovirus exposure and HLA in healthy donors. This table comes from immunoSEQ multiplex PCR, and its TCRdb copy is limited to in-frame clones, with some not included. The repertoire has over 85,000 clones, 65% to 80% of them found once; the top ten carry about 6.6%. The specimen sequenced was PBMCs. These receptors all stem from a man in his thirties or forties in good health and CMV-seropositive. Both conserved end residues are part of each CDR3. The D gene is left open where the match is weak. Some rows mark clone size as missing; the rest say once, few, many or name a class of expanded clone.

clone_size,j_call,v_call,d_call,cdr3_nt,cdr3_aa
-,TRBJ1-3,TRBV10-3,-,TGTGCCATCGGCTTCTCTGGAAACACCATATATTTT,CAIGFSGNTIYF
-,TRBJ1-6,TRBV5-1,TRBD1,TGCGCCAGCAGCTTGTATTTCGGAAGACAGGGACGAACTAATTCACCCCTCCACTTT,CASSLYFGRQGRTNSPLHF
-,TRBJ1-2,TRBV6-1,-,TGTGCCAGCAGTCACGGGAGGGGTAGTGGCTACACCTTC,CASSHGRGSGYTF
-,TRBJ2-7,TRBV27,TRBD1,TGTGCCAGCAGTTGGGACAGGGGTACCGACGAGCAGTACTTC,CASSWDRGTDEQYF
-,TRBJ2-5,TRBV7-2,-,TGTGCCAGCAGCATCGGTCCTACGGGGCAAGAGACCCAGTACTTC,CASSIGPTGQETQYF
once,TRBJ2-5,TRBV18,-,TGTGCCAGCTCACCACCGTCTACGGGGACCCAGTACTTC,CASSPPSTGTQYF
-,TRBJ2-7,TRBV6-1,TRBD1,TGTGCCAGCAGTGAGGGACAGAGATACGAGCAGTACTTC,CASSEGQRYEQYF
-,TRBJ2-1,TRBV6-4,-,TGTGCCAGCAGTGACTCGAAGCGGAGCTCCTACAATGAGCAGTTCTTC,CASSDSKRSSYNEQFF
-,TRBJ1-1,TRBV11-2,-,TGTGCCAGCAGCCTCCAGTCCGGGGACACTGAAGCTTTCTTT,CASSLQSGDTEAFF
-,TRBJ1-1,TRBV19,-,TGTGCCACCTTGCCCCCCGGGGACATCGGCACTGAAGCTTTCTTT,CATLPPGDIGTEAFF
-,TRBJ1-4,TRBV6-1,-,TGTGCCAGCAGTGCCTCTTTTAGAGGGGAAAAACTGTTTTTT,CASSASFRGEKLFF
-,TRBJ2-5,TRBV10-3,TRBD2,TGTGCCATCAGTAGGACTAGCGGGGGCGGGGAGACCCAGTACTTC,CAISRTSGGGETQYF
-,TRBJ2-5,TRBV5-8,TRBD1,TGTGCCAGCAGCCGACAGGGTCGGGAGACCCAGTACTTC,CASSRQGRETQYF
-,TRBJ1-1,TRBV2,-,TGTGCCAGCGCCGAAAAGACGGGGGGCGCTGAAGCTTTCTTT,CASAEKTGGAEAFF
-,TRBJ2-2,TRBV9,TRBD1,TGTGCCAGCAGCTCCCCAGTACAGGGGGCCGACACCGGGGAGCTGTTTTTT,CASSSPVQGADTGELFF
-,TRBJ2-5,TRBV27,TRBD2,TGTGCCAGCATCGGAGGGCGGGGGGGAATTCTGGGAGAGACCCAGTACTTC,CASIGGRGGILGETQYF
few,TRBJ2-7,TRBV5-5,TRBD1,TGTGCCAGCAGCTTGGCCCCGACAGGGGGCAGCTACGAGCAGTACTTC,CASSLAPTGGSYEQYF
-,TRBJ2-2,TRBV5-3,-,TGTGCCAGAAGCCTACCGGGACTCCTCCACACCGGGGAGCTGTTTTTT,CARSLPGLLHTGELFF
-,TRBJ2-5,TRBV7-6,TRBD2,TGTGCCAGCAGCTCCCCTCGGGGGGACCAAGAGACCCAGTACTTC,CASSSPRGDQETQYF
few,TRBJ2-5,TRBV7-2,TRBD2,TGTGCCAGCAGGCGACTAGCGGGGGCGGGAGAGACCCAGTACTTC,CASRRLAGAGETQYF
-,TRBJ2-5,TRBV7-3,TRBD2,TGTGCCAGCAGCGCGGGGGACGGAGAGACCCAGTACTTC,CASSAGDGETQYF
-,TRBJ2-3,TRBV7-2,-,TGTGCCAGCAGCTTAGAGGTTTTCGTGGGGGGACTTCACACAGATACGCAGTATTTT,CASSLEVFVGGLHTDTQYF
-,TRBJ1-5,TRBV4-3,-,TGCGCCAGCAGCCAAGGATTCCTGGGGGCAGAGCAGCCCCAGCATTTT,CASSQGFLGAEQPQHF
once,TRBJ2-4,TRBV9,TRBD2,TGTGCCAGCAGCGTTGGGACTAGCGGGTCGCTAGCCAAAAACATTCAGTACTTC,CASSVGTSGSLAKNIQYF
many,TRBJ2-5,TRBV18,TRBD1,TGTGCCAGCTCAATCGACAGGGGCGCCGAGACCCAGTACTTC,CASSIDRGAETQYF
-,TRBJ2-7,TRBV25-1,-,TGTGCCAGCAGTGAACCCAGGGGTCAATTCCCCTACGAGCAGTACTTC,CASSEPRGQFPYEQYF
few,TRBJ2-7,TRBV4-3,TRBD2,TGCGCCAGCAGCCAAGATGGGACTAGCTCGGTCTACGAGCAGTACTTC,CASSQDGTSSVYEQYF
-,TRBJ2-5,TRBV29-1,TRBD1,TGCAGCGCCGATAAAAATGAGGGGGCCGGTGAGACCCAGTACTTC,CSADKNEGAGETQYF
-,TRBJ1-1,TRBV10-3,-,TGTGCCATCAGTTTCTCCGCAGAGAACACTGAAGCTTTCTTT,CAISFSAENTEAFF
-,TRBJ2-5,TRBV4-1,-,TGCGCCAGCAGCCAAGACAGGCAGCGGGAGACCCAGTACTTC,CASSQDRQRETQYF
-,TRBJ2-4,TRBV18,TRBD1,TGTGCCAGCTCACCACTGTTACAGGGGGCTCTAGCCAAAAACATTCAGTACTTC,CASSPLLQGALAKNIQYF
-,TRBJ2-1,TRBV7-2,TRBD2,TGTGCCAGCAGCTTAGGGCGGGGGTTATATGAGCAGTTCTTC,CASSLGRGLYEQFF
-,TRBJ1-6,TRBV5-4,-,TGTGCCAGCAGCCACTCAAGCGGATCACCCCTCCACTTT,CASSHSSGSPLHF
-,TRBJ2-7,TRBV7-9,-,TGTGCCAGCAGCCAGGGAAAAGACTACGAGCAGTACTTC,CASSQGKDYEQYF
-,TRBJ2-3,TRBV5-4,TRBD2,TGTGCCAGCAGCTTGGAGGCGGGACTAGCGGAGAGAATGATCACAGATACGCAGTATTTT,CASSLEAGLAERMITDTQYF
-,TRBJ2-1,TRBV7-6,-,TGTGCCAGCAGCTTAGCGCCGAGACACTTCAATGAGCAGTTCTTC,CASSLAPRHFNEQFF
-,TRBJ1-6,TRBV6-1,TRBD1,TGTGCCAGCAGTCAACAGGGGTATTCACCCCTCCACTTT,CASSQQGYSPLHF
-,TRBJ1-2,TRBV5-5,-,TGTGCCAGCAGCTTAAACAGTCCTCGGGGCTACACCTTC,CASSLNSPRGYTF
-,TRBJ2-5,TRBV2,-,TGTGCCAGCAGTGACGGGGGAGAGACCCAGTACTTC,CASSDGGETQYF
-,TRBJ2-7,TRBV7-6,-,TGTGCCAGCAGCTTATCCCAGGGGTACGAGCAGTACTTC,CASSLSQGYEQYF
-,TRBJ1-1,TRBV5-1,TRBD1,TGCGCCAGCAGCCCGGGACAGGGGGGTGGGGAAGCTTTCTTT,CASSPGQGGGEAFF
-,TRBJ2-3,TRBV7-9,TRBD2,TGTGCCAGCAGCTTAAATAGCGGGGGTGCTAGCACAGATACGCAGTATTTT,CASSLNSGGASTDTQYF